This T cell receptor (beta chain) was captured by sequencing in a study of cytomegalovirus exposure and HLA in healthy donors. Measured with immunoSEQ multiplex PCR; TCRdb has only the in-frame clones, and not every one. The sample shows around 130,000 clones, roughly 86% of them seen only once. The germline CDR1 and CDR2 sequences are MNHEY and SVGAGI. The germline V and J ends were trimmed by 7 bases and 6 bases, with 15 bases remaining between them. CDR3 length: 14 amino acids. The rearrangement joins TRBV6-5 to TRBJ2-2, with D maybe TRBD1 (6 bases). The source of this sequence is a man younger than 40 in good health and CMV-seronegative. The sample was PBMCs. The CDR3 bases are TGTGCCAGCACCCTAGAGGACAGTGCCGGGGAGCTGTTTTTT. It specifies CASTLEDSAGELFF.